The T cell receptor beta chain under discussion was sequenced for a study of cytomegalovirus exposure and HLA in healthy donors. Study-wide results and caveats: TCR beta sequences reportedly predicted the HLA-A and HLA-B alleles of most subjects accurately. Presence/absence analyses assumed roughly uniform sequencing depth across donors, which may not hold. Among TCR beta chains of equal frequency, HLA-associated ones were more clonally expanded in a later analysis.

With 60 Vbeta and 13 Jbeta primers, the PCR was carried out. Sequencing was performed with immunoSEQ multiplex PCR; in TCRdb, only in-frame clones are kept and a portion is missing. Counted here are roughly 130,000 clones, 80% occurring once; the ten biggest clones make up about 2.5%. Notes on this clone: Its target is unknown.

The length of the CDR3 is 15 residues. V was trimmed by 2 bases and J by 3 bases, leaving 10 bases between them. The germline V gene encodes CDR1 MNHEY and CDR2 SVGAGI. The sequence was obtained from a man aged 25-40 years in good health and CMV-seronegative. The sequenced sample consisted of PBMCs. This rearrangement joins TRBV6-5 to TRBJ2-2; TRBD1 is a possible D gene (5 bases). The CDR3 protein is CASSYRQTYTGELFF. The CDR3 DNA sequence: TGTGCCAGCAGTTACAGACAGACCTACACCGGGGAGCTGTTTTTT.